This T cell receptor (beta chain) was captured by sequencing in a study of lymphopenia after photon versus proton radiotherapy. General study results and limits: Proton therapy kept repertoires fairly stable, unlike photons, which gained effector/memory cells. Post-nadir TCR diversity decline inversely tracked overall survival among those who died.

This clone appeared a single time. Its specificity is unknown. This CDR3 region has 21 residues. Germline CDR1 is SGDLS and CDR2 is YYNGEE. Trimming cost V 3 bases and J 10 bases; bases outside gene matches: 28. The method was immunoSEQ multiplex PCR; TCRdb's version includes in-frame clones alone and lacks a portion of them. The profile shows around 53,000 clones, over 70% of them singletons. The TCR sequence derives from a man in his fifties or sixties with gastric cancer. The sequences come from peripheral blood, collected from a patient treated with photon-based radiotherapy. The chain combines TRBV9 with TRBJ2-1; 10 nucleotides agree with TRBD2. The CDR3 here is CASSDNLMTSGLTSTGGEQFF. CDR3 DNA sequence: TGTGCCAGCAGCGACAACTTAATGACTAGCGGGCTCACGTCGACGGGTGGGGAGCAGTTCTTC.